These 14 T cell receptor beta chains came from one sample sequenced in a study of blood T cells in healthy people across ages. A second PCR of 7 to 11 cycles used a sample-barcoded 5' primer and a J-beta primer mix. TCRdb processed the 5' RACE reads anew with MiXCR; each CDR3 protein has one entry. The profile shows nearly 1 million distinct CDR3 sequences, roughly 51% of them singletons. The sequenced sample was blood. Receptor source: a woman aged 55-69 years in good health.

The chain recombines TRBV10-1 with TRBJ2-7; D is perhaps TRBD1 or TRBD2 (5 bases each). Trimming pared 3 bases from V and 0 bases from J, leaving 15 bases between. The germline V gene has CDR1 WNHNN and CDR2 SYGVQD (reference sequence). This CDR3 is built from 16 residues. The DNA for the CDR3 is TGCGCCAGCAGTGAAATGGTCGGGGCCAGCTCCTACGAGCAGTACTTC. It specifies CASSEMVGASSYEQYF.

The rearrangement joins TRBV6-1 to TRBJ2-1; no clear D. The CDR3 length is 14 residues. V was pared by 5 bases and J by 2 bases, with 10 bases between. Germline-derived CDR1 and CDR2 are MNHNS and SASEGT. CDR3 sequence: CASSPLRTYNEQFF. Written as DNA, the CDR3 is TGTGCCAGCAGTCCTCTTCGGACCTACAATGAGCAGTTCTTC.

At least ten counts were recorded for this clonotype. The chain combines TRBV20-1 with TRBJ2-1; TRBD2 aligns across 7 bases. Germline trimming cut 2 bases from V and 1 base from J; bases unmatched to any gene: 5. Germline CDR1 reads DFQATT; CDR2 reads SNEGSKA (reference sequence). This CDR3 region has 15 residues. Here the CDR3 reads CSARKASGSYNEQFF. The CDR3 coding sequence is TGCAGTGCTAGAAAGGCTAGCGGTTCCTACAATGAGCAGTTCTTC.

The rearrangement uses TRBV7-2 and TRBJ1-1; 8 positions match TRBD1. Germline V lookup: CDR1 SGHTA, CDR2 FQGNSA. Trimming at V came to 7 bases and at J to 12 bases, leaving 13 bases not matched to a gene. This CDR3 is 13 amino acids long. In DNA, the CDR3 is TGTGCCAGCATGCGTCCAGGGGGCACGGGGACTTTCTTT. Its protein is CASMRPGGTGTFF.

This chain connects TRBV7-9 to TRBJ1-4; possible D gene TRBD1, 6 bases. The CDR3 length is 14 residues. V was clipped by 3 bases and J by 5 bases, with 10 bases between them. Germline values: CDR1 SEHNR, CDR2 FQNEAQ (reference sequence). The CDR3 sequence: CASSFGQQNEKLFF. CDR3 sequence (DNA): TGTGCCAGCAGCTTCGGACAGCAAAATGAAAAACTGTTTTTT.

The V gene is TRBV27, the J gene TRBJ1-4; tentative D call: TRBD1 (6 bases). CDR3 length: 14 amino acids. Germline V gives CDR1 MNHEY, CDR2 SMNVEV (reference sequence). V gave up 2 bases and J gave up 8 bases, with 12 bases separating them. CDR3 nucleotides: TGTGCCAGCAGTTTAATGCAGGGGCGCGAAAAACTGTTTTTT. This translates into CASSLMQGREKLFF. The whole variable domain, filled in from reference TRBV27 and TRBJ1-4, reads EAQVTQNPRYLITVTGKKLTVTCSQNMNHEYMSWYRQDPGLGLRQIYYSMNVEVTDKGDVPEGYKVSRKEKRNFPLILESPSPNQTSLYFCASSLMQGREKLFFGSGTQLSVL.

This clonotype was recorded many times. CDR3 sequence reads: CASSPVVDTQYF. CDR3 nucleotide sequence: TGTGCCAGCAGCCCGGTAGTGGATACGCAGTATTTT. The chain links TRBV7-8 to TRBJ2-3; D call uncertain. Germline CDR1 SGHVS, CDR2 FQNEAQ. Trimming pared 5 bases from V and 6 bases from J, leaving 9 bases between. The CDR3 runs 12 residues.

This chain uses TRBV7-6 with TRBJ2-1; 11 bases agree with TRBD2. Trimming cost V 5 bases and J 4 bases; bases outside gene matches: 7. From germline, CDR1 is SGHVS and CDR2 FNYEAQ. The CDR3 contains 16 residues. CDR3 protein: CASSPQTSGTYNEQFF. The CDR3 DNA reads as TGTGCCAGCAGCCCCCAGACTAGCGGGACGTACAATGAGCAGTTCTTC. Supplemented by reference TRBV7-6 and TRBJ2-1, the full variable domain reads GAGVSQSPRYKVTKRGQDVALRCDPISGHVSLYWYRQALGQGPEFLTYFNYEAQQDKSGLPNDRFSAERPEGSISTLTIQRTEQRDSAMYRCASSPQTSGTYNEQFFGPGTRLTVL.

This clonotype was found many times. The chain is built from TRBV6-6 and TRBJ2-7; no clear D gene. V lost 5 bases and J 5 bases, leaving 13 bases between the germline ends. Germline V CDR1 and CDR2: MNHNY, SVGAGI (reference sequence). The CDR3 contains 13 residues. This CDR3 reads CASSRGPNNEQYF. CDR3 DNA sequence: TGTGCCAGCAGTAGAGGACCTAACAACGAGCAGTACTTC.

The chain carries TRBV28 and TRBJ1-2, with D unresolved. In germline, CDR1 is MDHEN, CDR2 SYDVKM. V was clipped by 9 bases and J by 4 bases, with 24 bases between them. The CDR3 extends over 16 amino acids. The CDR3 reads CASFQEDSVGSYGYTF. The CDR3 nucleotides are TGTGCCAGTTTTCAGGAGGACTCAGTGGGAAGCTATGGCTACACCTTC.

CDR3 amino acids: CASSELQPGTDTQYF. DNA of the CDR3: TGTGCCAGCAGTGAATTACAACCCGGCACAGATACGCAGTATTTT. The chain employs TRBV25-1 and TRBJ2-3; D gene uncertain. This CDR3 contains 15 residues. V was trimmed by 1 base and J by 1 base, leaving 9 bases between them. Germline-derived CDR1 and CDR2 are MGHDK and SYGVNS.

V gene TRBV20-1 combines with J gene TRBJ1-2; weak D call: TRBD1 (5 bases). Germline loops: CDR1 DFQATT, CDR2 SNEGSKA (reference sequence). Trimming removed 2 bases from V and 4 bases from J, with 14 bases in between. This CDR3 has 14 residues. The CDR3 region is CSARSTGPGYGYTF. Here the CDR3 DNA reads TGCAGTGCTAGAAGTACGGGGCCAGGCTATGGCTACACCTTC.

This clonotype was picked up one time. V and J are TRBV7-9 and TRBJ2-1; perhaps D is TRBD1 or TRBD2 (7 bases each). Germline loops: CDR1 SEHNR, CDR2 FQNEAQ (reference sequence). V lost 5 bases, J lost 5 bases, and 19 bases lay in between. CDR3 length equals 16 residues. The CDR3 sequence: CASSTGTIQGDNEQFF. The CDR3 DNA is TGTGCCAGCAGCACAGGGACTATCCAGGGGGACAATGAGCAGTTCTTC.

With respect to this clonotype: A much larger clone differs by one base, so this may be a read error. This chain links TRBV4-2 with TRBJ2-1; possibly TRBD2 for D (6 bases). CDR3 length: 15 residues. Between the trimmed V and J ends, which lost 3 bases and 11 bases, there was a span of 20 bases. Germline V gene data show CDR1 as LGHNA and CDR2 as YNFKEQ. CDR3 residues: CASSQGGASEWKQFF. The CDR3 coding sequence is TGTGCCAGCAGCCAGGGGGGAGCTAGCGAGTGGAAGCAGTTCTTC.